This T cell receptor beta chain was obtained from a study of blood T cell repertoires in COVID-19. Data came from immunoSEQ multiplex PCR; TCRdb stores just in-frame clones and leaves some out. The repertoire holds around 210,000 clones, with approximately 84% as singletons. With V trimmed by 4 bases and J by 5 bases, 11 bases remained unmatched. The CDR3 covers 17 residues. Germline V gene sequence: CDR1 MNHNS, CDR2 SASEGT. The rearrangement joins TRBV6-1 to TRBJ2-1; 10 nucleotides match TRBD2. The sequence was obtained from a woman older than 75 with COVID-19, enrolled during active disease. The sequencing sample was made of peripheral blood. Here the CDR3 reads CASSASWASGGNNEQFF. The CDR3 coding sequence is TGTGCCAGCAGTGCTAGCTGGGCTAGCGGGGGCAACAATGAGCAGTTCTTC.